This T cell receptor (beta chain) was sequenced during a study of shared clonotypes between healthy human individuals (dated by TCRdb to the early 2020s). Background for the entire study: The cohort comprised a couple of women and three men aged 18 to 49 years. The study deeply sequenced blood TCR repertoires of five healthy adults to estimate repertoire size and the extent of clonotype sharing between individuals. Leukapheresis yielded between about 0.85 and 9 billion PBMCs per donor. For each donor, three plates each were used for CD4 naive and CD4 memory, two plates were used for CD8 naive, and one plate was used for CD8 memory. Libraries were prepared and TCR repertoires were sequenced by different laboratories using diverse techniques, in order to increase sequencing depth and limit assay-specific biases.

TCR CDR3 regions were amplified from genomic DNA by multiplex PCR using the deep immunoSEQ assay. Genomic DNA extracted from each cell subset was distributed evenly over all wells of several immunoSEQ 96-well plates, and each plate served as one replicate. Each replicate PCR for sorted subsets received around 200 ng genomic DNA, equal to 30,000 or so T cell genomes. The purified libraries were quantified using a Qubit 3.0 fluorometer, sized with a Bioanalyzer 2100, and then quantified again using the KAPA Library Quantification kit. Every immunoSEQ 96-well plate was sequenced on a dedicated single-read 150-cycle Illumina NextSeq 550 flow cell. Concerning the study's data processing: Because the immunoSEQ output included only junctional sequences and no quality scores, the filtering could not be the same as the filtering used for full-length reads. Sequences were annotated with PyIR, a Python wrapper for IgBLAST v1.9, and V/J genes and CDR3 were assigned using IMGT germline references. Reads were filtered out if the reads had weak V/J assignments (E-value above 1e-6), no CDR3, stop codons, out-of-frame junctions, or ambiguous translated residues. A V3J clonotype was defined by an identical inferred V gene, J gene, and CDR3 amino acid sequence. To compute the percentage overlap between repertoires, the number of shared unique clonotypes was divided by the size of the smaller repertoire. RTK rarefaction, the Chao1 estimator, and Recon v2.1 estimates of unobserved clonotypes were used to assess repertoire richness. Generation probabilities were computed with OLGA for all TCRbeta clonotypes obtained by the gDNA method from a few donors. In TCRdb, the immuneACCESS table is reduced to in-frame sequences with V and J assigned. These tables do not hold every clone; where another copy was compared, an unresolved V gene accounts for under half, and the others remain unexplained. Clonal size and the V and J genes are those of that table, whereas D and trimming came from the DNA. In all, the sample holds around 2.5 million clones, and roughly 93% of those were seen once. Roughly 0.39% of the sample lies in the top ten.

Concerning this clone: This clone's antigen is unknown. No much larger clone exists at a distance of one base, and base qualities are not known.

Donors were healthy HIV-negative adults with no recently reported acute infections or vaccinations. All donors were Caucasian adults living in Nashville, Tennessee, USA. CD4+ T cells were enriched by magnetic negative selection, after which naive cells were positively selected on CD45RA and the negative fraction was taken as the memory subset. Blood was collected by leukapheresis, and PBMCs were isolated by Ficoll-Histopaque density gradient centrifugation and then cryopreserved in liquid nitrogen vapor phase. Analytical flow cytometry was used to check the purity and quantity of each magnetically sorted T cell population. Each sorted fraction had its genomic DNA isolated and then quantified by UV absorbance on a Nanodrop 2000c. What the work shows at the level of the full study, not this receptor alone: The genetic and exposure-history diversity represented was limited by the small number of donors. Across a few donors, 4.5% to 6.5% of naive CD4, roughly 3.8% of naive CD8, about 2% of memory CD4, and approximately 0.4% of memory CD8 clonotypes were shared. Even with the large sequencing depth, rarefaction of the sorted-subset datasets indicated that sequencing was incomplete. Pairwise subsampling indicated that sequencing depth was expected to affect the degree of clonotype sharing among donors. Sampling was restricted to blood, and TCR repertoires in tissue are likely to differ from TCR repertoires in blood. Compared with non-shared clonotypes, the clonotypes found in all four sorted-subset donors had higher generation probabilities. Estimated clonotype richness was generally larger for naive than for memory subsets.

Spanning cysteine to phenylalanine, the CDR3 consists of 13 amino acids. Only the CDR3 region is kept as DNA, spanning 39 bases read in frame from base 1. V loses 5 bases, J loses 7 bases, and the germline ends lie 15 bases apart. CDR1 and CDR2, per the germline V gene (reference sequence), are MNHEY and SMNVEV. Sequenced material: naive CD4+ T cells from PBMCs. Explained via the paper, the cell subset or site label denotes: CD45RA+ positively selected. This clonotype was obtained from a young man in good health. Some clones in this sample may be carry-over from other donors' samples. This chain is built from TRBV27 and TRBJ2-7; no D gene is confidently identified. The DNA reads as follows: TGTGCCAGCAGTCTATTCCCCCAAAAGGAGCAGTACTTC. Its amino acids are CASSLFPQKEQYF.